This TCR beta chain was retrieved from a study of cytomegalovirus exposure and HLA in healthy donors. CDR1 and CDR2 (germline): LNHDA, SQIVND (reference sequence). The CDR3 spans 15 residues. V was shortened by 5 bases and J by 4 bases, with 17 bases between the two germline ends. PCR primers comprised 60 Vbeta and 13 Jbeta primers. Method: immunoSEQ multiplex PCR; TCRdb's copy keeps in-frame clones and lacks some. The profile shows 140,000 or so clones, around 66% of them singletons. The TCR comes from a woman aged 55-70 years in good health and CMV-seronegative. Material for sequencing was PBMCs. This chain connects TRBV19 to TRBJ1-1, with TRBD1 as a possible D gene (6 bases). The CDR3 DNA follows: TGTGCCAGTAGTCCCCGGGGGGGCTCGGGCACTGAAGCTTTCTTT. Translated, it gives CASSPRGGSGTEAFF. Variable domain in full (rest from reference TRBV19 and TRBJ1-1): DGGITQSPKYLFRKEGQNVTLSCEQNLNHDAMYWYRQDPGQGLRLIYYSQIVNDFQKGDIAEGYSVSREKKESFPLTVTSAQKNPTAFYLCASSPRGGSGTEAFFGQGTRLTVV.